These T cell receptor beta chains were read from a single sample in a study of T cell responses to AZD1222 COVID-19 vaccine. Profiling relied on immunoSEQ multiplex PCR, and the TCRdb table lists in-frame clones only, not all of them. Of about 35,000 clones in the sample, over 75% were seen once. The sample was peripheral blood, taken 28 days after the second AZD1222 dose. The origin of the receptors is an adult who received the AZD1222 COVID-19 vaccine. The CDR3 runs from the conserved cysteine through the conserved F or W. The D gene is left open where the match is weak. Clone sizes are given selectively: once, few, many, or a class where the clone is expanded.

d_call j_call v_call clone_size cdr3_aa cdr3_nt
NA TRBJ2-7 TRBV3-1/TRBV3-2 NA CASSQGRNSYEQYF TGTGCCAGCAGCCAAGGACGTAACTCCTACGAGCAGTACTTC
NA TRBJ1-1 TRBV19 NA CASSIWGTAEAFF TGTGCCAGTAGTATATGGGGTACCGCGGAAGCTTTCTTT
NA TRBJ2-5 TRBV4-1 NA CASSQVIGPPQETQYF TGCGCCAGCAGCCAAGTGATCGGGCCCCCACAAGAGACCCAGTACTTC
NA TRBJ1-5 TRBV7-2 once CASSRSANQPQHF TGTGCCAGCAGCCGATCCGCCAATCAGCCCCAGCATTTT
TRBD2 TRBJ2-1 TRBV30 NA CAWKRGDSAYNEQFF TGTGCCTGGAAACGGGGGGACTCGGCTTACAATGAGCAGTTCTTC
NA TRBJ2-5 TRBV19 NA CASRKGQGLEETQYF TGTGCCAGTAGGAAGGGGCAGGGGCTGGAAGAGACCCAGTACTTC
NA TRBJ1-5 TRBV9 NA CASSGTGNQPQHF TGTGCCAGCAGCGGGACGGGGAATCAGCCCCAGCATTTT
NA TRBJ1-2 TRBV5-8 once CASSLDPVLYGYTF TGTGCCAGCAGCTTGGATCCAGTCCTCTATGGCTACACCTTC
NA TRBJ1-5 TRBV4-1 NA CASSLTSNQPQHF TGCGCCAGCAGCCTCACAAGCAATCAGCCCCAGCATTTT
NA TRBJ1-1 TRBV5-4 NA CASSLGFGGPGRKAFF TGTGCCAGCAGCTTGGGGTTCGGGGGGCCAGGGCGTAAAGCTTTCTTT
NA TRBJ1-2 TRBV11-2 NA CASSLGAYGYGYTF TGTGCCAGCAGCTTAGGGGCTTATGGCTATGGCTACACCTTC
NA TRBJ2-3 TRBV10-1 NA CASSIDFPADTQYF TGCGCCAGCAGTATCGACTTCCCTGCAGATACGCAGTATTTT
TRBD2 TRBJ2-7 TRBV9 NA CASSVGTSGGDYEQYF TGTGCCAGCAGCGTAGGCACTAGCGGAGGAGACTACGAGCAGTACTTC
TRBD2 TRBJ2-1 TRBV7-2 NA CASSPSGGALNEQFF TGTGCCAGCAGCCCCAGCGGGGGGGCCTTAAATGAGCAGTTCTTC
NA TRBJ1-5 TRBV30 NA CAWAATGNSNQPQHF TGTGCCTGGGCCGCCACAGGGAATAGCAATCAGCCCCAGCATTTT
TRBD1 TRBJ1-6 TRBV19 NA CASSLGQGGSPLHF TGTGCCAGTAGTCTGGGACAGGGAGGTTCACCCCTCCACTTT
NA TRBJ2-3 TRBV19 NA CASSTDRADTQYF TGTGCCAGTAGTACGGACCGGGCAGATACGCAGTATTTT
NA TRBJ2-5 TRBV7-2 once CASSLAVGTQYF TGTGCCAGCAGCTTAGCAGTTGGGACCCAGTACTTC
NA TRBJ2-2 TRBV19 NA CASVGQNTGELFF TGTGCCTCAGTAGGACAGAACACCGGGGAGCTGTTTTTT
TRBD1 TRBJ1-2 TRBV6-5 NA CASRTGGAEGYTF TGTGCCAGCAGAACAGGGGGCGCGGAGGGCTACACCTTC
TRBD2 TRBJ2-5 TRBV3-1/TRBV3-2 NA CASSQGSGGPETQYF TGTGCCAGCAGCCAAGGGTCGGGGGGGCCGGAGACCCAGTACTTC
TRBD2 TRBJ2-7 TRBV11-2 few CASSLERTSFEQYF TGTGCCAGCAGCTTAGAGAGGACTAGCTTCGAGCAGTACTTC
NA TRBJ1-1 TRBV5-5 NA CASSHLGGHTEAFF TGTGCCAGCAGCCACCTTGGGGGGCACACTGAAGCTTTCTTT
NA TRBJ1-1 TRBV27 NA CASKKENTEAFF TGTGCCAGCAAGAAAGAGAACACTGAAGCTTTCTTT
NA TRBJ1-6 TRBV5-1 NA CASSLEGGNSPLHF TGCGCCAGCAGCTTGGAGGGCGGAAATTCACCCCTCCACTTT
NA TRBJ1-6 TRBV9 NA CASSVKIDSPLHF TGTGCCAGCAGCGTAAAGATCGATTCACCCCTCCACTTT
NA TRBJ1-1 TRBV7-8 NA CASSITTGLNTEAFF TGTGCCAGCAGCATCACGACAGGTCTCAACACTGAAGCTTTCTTT
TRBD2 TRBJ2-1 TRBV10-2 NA CASSGRTSGINEQFF TGCGCCAGCAGTGGAAGGACTAGCGGGATCAATGAGCAGTTCTTC
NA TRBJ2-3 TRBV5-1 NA CASSLDVRQSTDTQYF TGCGCCAGCAGCTTGGACGTGCGACAGAGCACAGATACGCAGTATTTT
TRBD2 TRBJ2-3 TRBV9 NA CASSGGGGSFNTQYF TGTGCCAGCAGCGGCGGTGGCGGGAGTTTCAATACGCAGTATTTT
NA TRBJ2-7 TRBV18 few CASSPHSYEQYF TGTGCCAGCTCACCCCACAGCTACGAGCAGTACTTC
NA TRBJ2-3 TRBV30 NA CAWSVGTSTDTQYF TGTGCCTGGAGTGTCGGGACTAGCACAGATACGCAGTATTTT
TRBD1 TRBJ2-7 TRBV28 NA CASSGTVEQYF TGTGCCAGCAGTGGGACAGTCGAGCAGTACTTC
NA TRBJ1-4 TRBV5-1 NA CASSLSRQGGEKLFF TGCGCCAGCAGCTTGTCGAGGCAGGGAGGTGAAAAACTGTTTTTT
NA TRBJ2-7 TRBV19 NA CASSIGQIHYEQYF TGTGCCAGTAGTATAGGGCAGATCCACTACGAGCAGTACTTC
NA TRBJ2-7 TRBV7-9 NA CASSLGDSRYEQYF TGTGCCAGCAGCTTAGGGGACTCGAGGTACGAGCAGTACTTC
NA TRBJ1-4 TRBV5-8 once CASSFRRARGEKLFF TGTGCCAGCAGCTTCAGGCGGGCTAGGGGTGAAAAACTGTTTTTT
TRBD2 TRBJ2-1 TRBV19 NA CASSMRTGTRTDEQFF TGTGCCAGTAGTATGAGAACCGGGACTAGGACGGATGAGCAGTTCTTC
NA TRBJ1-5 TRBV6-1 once CASSEEGGLSNQPQHF TGTGCCAGCAGTGAAGAGGGGGGGCTGAGCAATCAGCCCCAGCATTTT
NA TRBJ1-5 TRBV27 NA CASSLSRRGGNQPQHF TGTGCCAGCAGTTTATCGCGGAGGGGAGGCAATCAGCCCCAGCATTTT
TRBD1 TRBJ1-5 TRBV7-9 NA CASSSDREAQPQHF TGTGCCAGCAGCTCTGACAGGGAGGCTCAGCCCCAGCATTTT
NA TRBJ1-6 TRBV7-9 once CASSLGADRNSPLHF TGTGCCAGCAGCCTAGGGGCGGACCGTAATTCACCCCTCCACTTT
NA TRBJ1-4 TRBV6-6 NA CASGDGPEKLFF TGTGCCAGCGGAGATGGGCCTGAAAAACTGTTTTTT
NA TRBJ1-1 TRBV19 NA CASSTRRRNTEAFF TGTGCCAGTAGTACCCGACGGAGGAACACTGAAGCTTTCTTT
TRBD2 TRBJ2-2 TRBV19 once CASSIVGGSGTGELFF TGTGCCAGTAGTATCGTGGGCGGGAGCGGCACCGGGGAGCTGTTTTTT
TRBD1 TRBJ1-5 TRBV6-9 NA CASSYPQGMCNQPQHF TGTGCCAGCAGTTACCCACAGGGGATGTGCAATCAGCCCCAGCATTTT
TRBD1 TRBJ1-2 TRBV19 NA CASSTFRDRERGYTF TGTGCCAGTAGTACATTCCGGGACAGGGAACGTGGCTACACCTTC
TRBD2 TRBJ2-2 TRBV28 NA CASSSLAGGPGNTGELFF TGTGCCAGCAGTAGCCTAGCGGGAGGGCCCGGGAACACCGGGGAGCTGTTTTTT